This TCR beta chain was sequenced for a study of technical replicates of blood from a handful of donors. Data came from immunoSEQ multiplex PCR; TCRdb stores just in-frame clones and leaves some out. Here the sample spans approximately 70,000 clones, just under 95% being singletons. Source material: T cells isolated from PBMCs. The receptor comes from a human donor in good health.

In DNA, the CDR3 is TGTGCCAGCAGCCCATTATACCAAGCCCGGGACAGGGTCACGGAGACCCAGTACTTC. It yields the protein CASSPLYQARDRVTETQYF. This chain joins TRBV7-2 and TRBJ2-5; TRBD1 aligns across 9 bases. Germline loops: CDR1 SGHTA, CDR2 FQGNSA. V lost 5 bases, J lost 5 bases, and 21 bases stayed unmatched. The CDR3 runs 19 residues.